Reported below is one TCR beta chain. The authors ran a second PCR of about 6 to 11 cycles using a sample-barcoded 5' primer and a J-beta primer mix. TCRdb processed the 5' RACE reads anew with MiXCR; each CDR3 protein has one entry. This sample carries roughly 930,000 distinct CDR3 sequences, around 46% of them seen once, and the ten largest clones take 13%. This record comes from a study of blood T cells in healthy people across ages. Germline CDR1 SGHTA, CDR2 FQGNSA. V trimming: 4 bases; J trimming: 1 base; junction bases outside the gene matches: 9. The CDR3 covers 17 residues. V is TRBV7-2 and J is TRBJ2-3, with 9 nucleotides matching TRBD2. The sequence was collected from a man in his thirties or forties in good health. The material sequenced was blood. The CDR3 spells CASSSLFSGGCTDTQYF. In DNA, the CDR3 is TGTGCCAGCAGCTCCCTCTTTAGCGGGGGCTGCACAGATACGCAGTATTTT.